A single sample gave rise to the 12 T cell receptor beta chains below, sequenced in a study of blood T cell repertoires in COVID-19. The protocol was immunoSEQ multiplex PCR, while the TCRdb copy is restricted to in-frame clones and leaves out a portion. The sample yields hundreds of thousands of clones, 87% seen once. What was sequenced was PBMCs or T cells enriched from blood (not recorded which). All receptors come from a woman in her 40s who had recovered from COVID-19.

The chain joins TRBV30 to TRBJ2-5; TRBD2 might be the D (6 bases). Per the germline V gene, CDR1 is GTSNPN and CDR2 is SVGIG (reference sequence). V was shortened by 5 bases and J by 5 bases, with 15 bases between the two germline ends. The length of the CDR3 is 13 residues. DNA of the CDR3: TGTGCCTGGGGCCGAGGAGGGCCGGAGACCCAGTACTTC. This codes for CAWGRGGPETQYF.

The chain combines TRBV5-1 with TRBJ1-2; 7 bases agree with TRBD1. CDR3 length: 14 residues. Germline CDR1 reads SGHRS; CDR2 reads YFSETQ. The J segment lost 4 bases and the V segment lost 4 bases, leaving 7 bases of the junction unmatched. The CDR3 protein is CASSTTGDSYGYTF. The CDR3 DNA is TGCGCCAGCAGCACAACCGGGGACAGCTATGGCTACACCTTC.

The V call is TRBV18, the J call TRBJ1-5; possible D gene TRBD1, 5 bases. This CDR3 contains 15 residues. V lost 3 bases to trimming and J lost 5 bases, with 14 bases between them. The V gene's germline CDR1 is KGHSH and CDR2 LQKENI. The CDR3 here is CASSPPGGPDQPQHF. CDR3 nucleotides: TGTGCCAGCTCACCCCCCGGGGGACCCGATCAGCCCCAGCATTTT.

This clone appeared once. The V and J genes are TRBV7-9 and TRBJ1-2; D remains unclear. V was pared by 1 base and J by 1 base, with 10 bases between. Germline V gene data show CDR1 as SEHNR and CDR2 as FQNEAQ (reference sequence). There are 15 residues in the CDR3. The CDR3 is CASSLGQAINYGYTF. In DNA form, the CDR3 reads TGTGCCAGCAGCTTAGGGCAGGCTATTAACTATGGCTACACCTTC.

The chain uses TRBV18 and TRBJ2-5; 8 bases align to TRBD1. Per the germline V gene, CDR1 is KGHSH and CDR2 is LQKENI. The ends lost 0 bases at V and 2 bases at J; junction bases unmatched: 5. The CDR3 covers 16 residues. The CDR3 nucleotides are TGTGCCAGCTCACCACCGGCAGGGGGCTTTCAAGAGACCCAGTACTTC. This sequence encodes CASSPPAGGFQETQYF.

The chain is built from TRBV3-1 (or the pseudogene TRBV3-2) and TRBJ2-7, with D perhaps matching TRBD1 (7 bases). CDR1 is LGHDT, CDR2 YNNKEL, per germline (reference sequence). The length of the CDR3 is 16 residues. V lost 0 bases and J lost 6, with 18 bases in between. CDR3 in amino acids: CASSQDQARRGAEQYF. For the CDR3, the DNA is TGTGCCAGCAGCCAAGATCAGGCTCGCAGGGGGGCCGAGCAGTACTTC.

The chain uses TRBV7-3 and TRBJ2-3, with 16 bases that match TRBD2. V lost 5 bases and J lost 0; bases outside the gene matches: 8. CDR1 and CDR2 from the germline V gene are SGHTA and FQGTGA. The CDR3 is 19 residues long. The CDR3 region has the DNA TGTGCCAGCAGCCCGGGGACTAGCGGGAGGGCCCCTAGCACAGATACGCAGTATTTT. This encodes CASSPGTSGRAPSTDTQYF.

In its sample, this clone was seen once. The V gene is TRBV7-2, the J gene TRBJ2-1; 11 bases match TRBD1. This CDR3 region has 16 residues. The V and J ends lost 5 bases and 4 bases, in that order; junction bases with no gene match: 7. CDR1 and CDR2 from the germline V gene are SGHTA and FQGNSA. DNA for the CDR3: TGTGCCAGCAGCGTAGGGACAGGGGGTCGGTACAATGAGCAGTTCTTC. This translates into CASSVGTGGRYNEQFF.

This chain joins TRBV5-5 and TRBJ2-7, with 8 bases identical to TRBD2. The CDR3 length is 16 residues. V trimming: 5 bases; J trimming: 4 bases; junction bases outside the gene matches: 14. Germline assignment: CDR1 SGHKS and CDR2 YYEKEE (reference sequence). DNA of the CDR3: TGTGCCAGCAGTCGCGTAGGAAGCGGGAGCGGTTACGAGCAGTACTTC. The encoded protein is CASSRVGSGSGYEQYF. The whole variable domain, filled in from reference TRBV5-5 and TRBJ2-7, reads DAGVTQSPTHLIKTRGQQVTLRCSPISGHKSVSWYQQVLGQGPQFIFQYYEKEERGRGNFPDRFSARQFPNYSSELNVNALLLGDSALYLCASSRVGSGSGYEQYFGPGTRLTVT.

This chain uses TRBV2 with TRBJ2-2; TRBD2 agrees at 12 bases. The CDR3 has 14 residues. Germline V gene sequence: CDR1 SNHLY, CDR2 FYNNEI. J gave up 6 bases and V 7 bases, and 3 bases lay outside the gene matches. DNA of the CDR3: TGTGCCAGCAAAACTAGCGGGAGGCCCGGGGAGCTGTTTTTT. Protein product: CASKTSGRPGELFF.

This clone has a handful of counts. The chain links TRBV5-1 to TRBJ2-1, with TRBD2 identical over 10 bases. The ends lost 3 bases at V and 7 bases at J; junction bases unmatched: 7. CDR1 is SGHRS and CDR2 is YFSETQ in the germline V gene. This CDR3 is 15 amino acids long. The CDR3 DNA reads TGCGCCAGCAGCTCCAGCGGGAGGGCCGGAAATGAGCAGTTCTTC. Protein sequence: CASSSSGRAGNEQFF.

In its sample, this clone was seen once. The chain is built from TRBV9 and TRBJ2-3; no reliable D call. The length of the CDR3 is 13 residues. CDR1 and CDR2 from the germline V gene are SGDLS and YYNGEE. V was shortened by 4 bases and J by 5 bases, with 11 bases between the two germline ends. CDR3 coding DNA: TGTGCCAGCAGCTTCATGGCGGAAGATACGCAGTATTTT. Translation: CASSFMAEDTQYF.